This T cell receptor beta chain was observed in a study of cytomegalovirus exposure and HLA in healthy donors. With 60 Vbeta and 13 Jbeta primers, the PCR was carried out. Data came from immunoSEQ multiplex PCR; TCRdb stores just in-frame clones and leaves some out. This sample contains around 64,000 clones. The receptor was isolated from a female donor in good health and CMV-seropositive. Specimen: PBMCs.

The CDR3 DNA reads as TGTGCCAGCAGCTTGGGCCCCACAGGGGGAAACTATGGCTACACCTTC. The encoded protein is CASSLGPTGGNYGYTF. The V call is TRBV5-4, the J call TRBJ1-2; 8 nucleotides agree with TRBD1. V was clipped by 0 bases and J by 2 bases; unmatched bases: 6. The CDR3 sequence is 16 residues long. Germline CDR1 SGHNT, CDR2 YYREEE (reference sequence).